The next 14 T cell receptor beta chains were all read from a single sample in a study of regulatory T cells in long-lasting Graves disease. Sequencing libraries for TCR beta were prepared with iRepertoire HTBI primers and Arm-PCR of CDR3 regions. A single record per CDR3 protein comes from TCRdb applying MiXCR to the multiplex PCR reads. In the table there are 380,000 or so distinct CDR3 sequences, around 15% of which are singletons. Indicated time point: newly diagnosed GD, antithyroid drugs for less than 3 months. TCR sequences were obtained from RNA taken from PBMCs. The same specimen was also included in a second study, on T cells in Graves' hyperthyroidism and ophthalmopathy.

Material: peripheral blood mononuclear cells (PBMCs), obtained at new diagnosis, from a patient treated with antithyroid drugs. These receptors all come from a woman under 30 with Graves disease.

This clonotype was seen at least ten times. The CDR3 DNA follows: TGTGCCAGCAGTTACGGGAGGAATAGCAATCAGCCCCAGCATTTT. Translated: CASSYGRNSNQPQHF. This chain connects TRBV6-9 to TRBJ1-5; no reliable D call. Germline V gene sequence: CDR1 MNHGY, CDR2 SVAAGI. V shed 3 bases and J shed 0 bases, with 9 bases lying between them. The CDR3 consists of 15 residues.

V is TRBV11-2 and J is TRBJ2-7; TRBD2 aligns across 14 bases. The trim removed 4 bases at V and 12 bases at J, leaving 5 bases unmatched. Germline V gene sequence: CDR1 SGHAT, CDR2 FQNNGV. The CDR3 spans 13 residues. CDR3 region: CASSSRLAGGTYF. The CDR3 DNA is TGTGCCAGCAGCTCCCGACTAGCGGGGGGGACGTACTTC.

About this clonotype itself: This likely comes from a read error, as the CDR3 has no conserved phenylalanine or tryptophan at its end. The DNA is omitted, as the CDR3 cannot be located on it reliably, and the CDR3 follows TCRdb's listing. The chain carries TRBV18 and TRBJ2-1; the table's D call of TRBD2 was not tested on the DNA. Germline V gene lookup returns CDR1 KGHSH and CDR2 LQKENI. Counting both end residues, the CDR3 totals 16 amino acids. CDR3 amino acids: CASSQTSGSPHSTQYL.

The chain carries TRBV10-3 and TRBJ2-1; 11 bases map to TRBD2. V lost 6 bases to trimming and J lost 9 bases; unmatched junction nucleotides: 10. The CDR3 totals 15 residues. The germline V gene has CDR1 ENHRY and CDR2 SYGVKD. CDR3 loop: CAIRDLAGGIGEQFF. CDR3 DNA sequence: TGTGCCATCAGGGATTTAGCGGGGGGGATCGGTGAGCAGTTCTTC.

About this clonotype itself: A much bigger clone sits one base away, suggesting this may be a read error. Without the conserved terminal phenylalanine or tryptophan, this CDR3 likely stems from a read error. The V and J genes are TRBV6-2 or TRBV6-3 and TRBJ2-1, with 10 bases identical to TRBD2. CDR1 is MNHEY and CDR2 is SVGEGT in the germline V gene. There are 16 residues in the CDR3. The V gene end was trimmed by 0 bases and the J gene end by 9 bases; junction bases not matched to a gene: 8. This CDR3 is CASSYSRTSGTGEQFS. The CDR3 DNA sequence: TGTGCCAGCAGTTACTCGAGAACTAGCGGGACGGGTGAGCAGTTCTCC.

This clonotype was seen at least ten times. The chain employs TRBV12-3 or TRBV12-4 and TRBJ2-7; TRBD2 matches at 11 bases. V lost 6 bases to trimming and J lost 1 base; unmatched junction nucleotides: 5. The CDR3 is 15 amino acids. The CDR3 loop is CASRRLAGGSYEQYF. In nucleotides, the CDR3 is TGTGCCAGCAGACGTCTAGCGGGGGGATCCTACGAGCAGTACTTC.

This clonotype was seen many times. The rearrangement joins TRBV6-1 to TRBJ1-2; D unclear. Per germline, CDR1 MNHNS and CDR2 SASEGT. Trimming stripped 1 base from V and 4 bases from J, with 4 bases between. The CDR3 is 12 residues long. CDR3 nucleotide sequence: TGTGCCAGCAGTGAAGACAGCTATGGCTACACCTTC. Amino acids: CASSEDSYGYTF.

This clonotype was detected ten times or more. The chain joins TRBV13 to TRBJ2-3, with no clear D. Trimming took 2 bases from V and 4 from J, leaving 13 bases between them. The V gene's germline CDR1 is PRHDT and CDR2 FYEKMQ (reference sequence). This CDR3 has 15 residues. CDR3 in DNA: TGTGCCAGCAGCTTAAGATCCTTTGAGGCAGATACGCAGTATTTT. Translation: CASSLRSFEADTQYF. Variable domain in full (rest from reference TRBV13 and TRBJ2-3): AAGVIQSPRHLIKEKRETATLKCYPIPRHDTVYWYQQGPGQDPQFLISFYEKMQSDKGSIPDRFSAQQFSDYHSELNMSSLELGDSALYFCASSLRSFEADTQYFGPGTRLTVL.

This clonotype has a count of ten or more. The chain joins TRBV3-1 to TRBJ2-3; D might be TRBD1 (5 bases). Trimming stripped 4 bases from V and 10 bases from J, with 12 bases between. Germline lookup yields CDR1 LGHDT and CDR2 YNNKEL (reference sequence). The CDR3 spans 12 residues. CDR3 nucleotide sequence: TGTGCCAGCAGCCTCACCCAGGGTTCGCAGTATTTT. The encoded protein is CASSLTQGSQYF.

This clonotype was picked up many times. The chain has TRBV3-1 and TRBJ1-1; 9 bases are shared with TRBD1. Germline loops: CDR1 LGHDT, CDR2 YNNKEL (reference sequence). The CDR3 is 14 amino acids. Germline trimming cut 4 bases from V and 4 bases from J; bases unmatched to any gene: 4. Here the CDR3 reads CASSLGQGTTEAFF. CDR3 bases: TGTGCCAGCAGCCTCGGACAGGGGACCACTGAAGCTTTCTTT.

Ten or more counts support this clonotype. The rearrangement uses TRBV3-1 and TRBJ2-3; no clear D gene. With 3 bases removed from V and 8 bases from J, the gap between germline ends came to 9 bases. Looked up from germline, CDR1 is LGHDT and CDR2 is YNNKEL (reference sequence). The CDR3 covers 12 residues. CDR3 DNA sequence: TGTGCCAGCAGCCAGACCGGGTCTACGCAGTATTTT. It specifies CASSQTGSTQYF.

The gene calls are TRBV10-1 and TRBJ2-1, with 9 positions matching TRBD2. V shed 10 bases, J shed 4 bases, and the junction held 8 bases outside the gene matches. The CDR3 contains 14 residues. CDR1 is WNHNN, CDR2 SYGVQD, per germline (reference sequence). The chain's CDR3 is CATRRSGGYNEQFF. The DNA for the CDR3 is TGCGCCACCCGGCGGAGCGGGGGGTACAATGAGCAGTTCTTC.

The V gene is TRBV2, the J gene TRBJ1-6, with no clear D. The CDR3 has 14 residues. The ends were cut back, 3 bases at V and 5 bases at J, with 8 bases in the middle. Looked up from germline, CDR1 is SNHLY and CDR2 is FYNNEI. Here the CDR3 reads CASSDQNNNSPLHF. CDR3 sequence (DNA): TGTGCCAGCAGTGATCAGAACAATAATTCACCCCTCCACTTT.

There are many counts of this clonotype. The CDR3 region is CASSWYRSYEQFF. In nucleotides, the CDR3 is TGCGCCAGCAGCTGGTACAGGAGCTATGAGCAGTTCTTC. The rearrangement links TRBV5-1 to TRBJ2-1, with D possibly matching TRBD1 (5 bases). The CDR3 spans 13 residues. Germline V gives CDR1 SGHRS, CDR2 YFSETQ. V lost 3 bases and J lost 8, with 12 bases in between. The full variable domain, in which reference TRBV5-1 and TRBJ2-1 provide the parts outside the CDR3, is KAGVTQTPRYLIKTRGQQVTLSCSPISGHRSVSWYQQTPGQGLQFLFEYFSETQRNKGNFPGRFSGRQFSNSRSEMNVSTLELGDSALYLCASSWYRSYEQFFGPGTRLTVL.